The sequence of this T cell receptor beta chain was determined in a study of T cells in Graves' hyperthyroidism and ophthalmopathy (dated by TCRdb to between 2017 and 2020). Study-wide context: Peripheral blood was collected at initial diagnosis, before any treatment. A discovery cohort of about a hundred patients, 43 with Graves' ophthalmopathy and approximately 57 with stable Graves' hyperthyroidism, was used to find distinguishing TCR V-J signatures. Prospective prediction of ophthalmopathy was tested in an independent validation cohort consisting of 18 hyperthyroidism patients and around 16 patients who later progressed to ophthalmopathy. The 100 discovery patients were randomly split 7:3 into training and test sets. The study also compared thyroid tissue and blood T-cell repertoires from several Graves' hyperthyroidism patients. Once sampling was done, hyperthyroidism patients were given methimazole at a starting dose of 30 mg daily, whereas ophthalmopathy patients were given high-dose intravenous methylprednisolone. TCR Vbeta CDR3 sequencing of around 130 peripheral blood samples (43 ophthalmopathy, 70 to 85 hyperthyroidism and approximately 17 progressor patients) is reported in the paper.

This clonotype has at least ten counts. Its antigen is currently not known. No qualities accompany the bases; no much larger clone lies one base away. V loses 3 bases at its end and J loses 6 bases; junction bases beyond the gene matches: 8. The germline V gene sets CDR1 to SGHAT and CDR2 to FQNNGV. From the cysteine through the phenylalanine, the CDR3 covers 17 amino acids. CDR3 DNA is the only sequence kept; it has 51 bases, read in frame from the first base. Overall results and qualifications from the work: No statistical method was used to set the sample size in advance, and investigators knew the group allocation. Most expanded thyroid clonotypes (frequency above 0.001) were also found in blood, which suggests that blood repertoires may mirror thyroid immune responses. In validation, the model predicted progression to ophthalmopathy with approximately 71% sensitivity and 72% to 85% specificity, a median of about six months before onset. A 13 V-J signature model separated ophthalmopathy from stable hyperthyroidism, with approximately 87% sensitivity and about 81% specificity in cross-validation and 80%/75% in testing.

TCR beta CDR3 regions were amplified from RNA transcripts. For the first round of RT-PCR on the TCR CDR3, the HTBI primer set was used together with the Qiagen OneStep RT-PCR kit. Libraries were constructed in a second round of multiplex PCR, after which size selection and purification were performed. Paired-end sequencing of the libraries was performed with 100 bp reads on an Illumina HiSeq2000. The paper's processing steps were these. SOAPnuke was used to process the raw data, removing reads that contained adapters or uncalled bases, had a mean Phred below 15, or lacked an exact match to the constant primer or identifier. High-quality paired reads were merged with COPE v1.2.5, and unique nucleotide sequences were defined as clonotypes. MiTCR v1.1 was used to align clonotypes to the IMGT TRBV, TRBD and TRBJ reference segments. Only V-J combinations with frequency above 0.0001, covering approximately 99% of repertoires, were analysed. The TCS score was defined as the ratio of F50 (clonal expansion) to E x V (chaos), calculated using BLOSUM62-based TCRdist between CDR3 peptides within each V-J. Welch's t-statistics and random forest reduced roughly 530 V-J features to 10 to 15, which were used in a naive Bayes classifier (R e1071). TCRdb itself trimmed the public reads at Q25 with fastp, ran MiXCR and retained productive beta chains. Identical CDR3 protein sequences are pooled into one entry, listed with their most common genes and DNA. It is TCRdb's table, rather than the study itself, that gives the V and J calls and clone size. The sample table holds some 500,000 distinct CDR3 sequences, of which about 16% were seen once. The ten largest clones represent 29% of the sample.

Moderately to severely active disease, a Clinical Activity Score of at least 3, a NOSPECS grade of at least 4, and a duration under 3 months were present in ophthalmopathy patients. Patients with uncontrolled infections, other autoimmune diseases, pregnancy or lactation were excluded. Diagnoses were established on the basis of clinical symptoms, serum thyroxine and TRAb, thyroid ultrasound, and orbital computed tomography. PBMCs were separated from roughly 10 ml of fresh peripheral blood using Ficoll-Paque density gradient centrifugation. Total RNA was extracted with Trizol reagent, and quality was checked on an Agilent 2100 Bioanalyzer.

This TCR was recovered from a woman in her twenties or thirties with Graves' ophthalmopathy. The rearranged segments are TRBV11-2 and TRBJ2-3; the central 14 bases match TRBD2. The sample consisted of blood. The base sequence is TGTGCCAGCAGCTTCAACAGCGGGACTAGCGGGAGTGATACGCAGTATTTT. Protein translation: CASSFNSGTSGSDTQYF.